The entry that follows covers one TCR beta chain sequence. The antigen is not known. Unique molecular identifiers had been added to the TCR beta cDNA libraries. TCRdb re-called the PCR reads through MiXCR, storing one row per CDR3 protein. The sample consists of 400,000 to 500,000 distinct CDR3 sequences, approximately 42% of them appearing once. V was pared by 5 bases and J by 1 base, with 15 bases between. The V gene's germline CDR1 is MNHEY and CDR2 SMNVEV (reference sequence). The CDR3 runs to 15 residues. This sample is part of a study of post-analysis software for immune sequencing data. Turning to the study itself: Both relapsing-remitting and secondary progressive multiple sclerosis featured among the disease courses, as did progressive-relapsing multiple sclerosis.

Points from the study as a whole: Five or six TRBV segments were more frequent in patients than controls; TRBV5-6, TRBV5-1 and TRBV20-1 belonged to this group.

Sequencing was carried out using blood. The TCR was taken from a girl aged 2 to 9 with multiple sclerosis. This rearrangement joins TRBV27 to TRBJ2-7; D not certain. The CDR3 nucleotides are TGTGCCAGCAGTGGAACCGGGTCACATTCCTACGAGCAGTACTTC. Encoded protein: CASSGTGSHSYEQYF.